A selection of T cell receptor beta chains follows, all from one sample in a study of T cell responses to AZD1222 COVID-19 vaccine. TCRdb keeps only in-frame clones here, not all; method: immunoSEQ multiplex PCR. The data contain about 120,000 clones, about 87% of them singletons. The sequencing used peripheral blood, collected on day 0 of AZD1222 vaccination. These receptor sequences come from an adult in good health. Both conserved end residues are part of each CDR3. The D gene is left open where the match is weak. Clone size is shown for a subset of rows, as once, few, many or a class of expanded clone.

V: TRBV3-1/TRBV3-2
D: .
J: TRBJ2-5
size: .
DNA: TGTGCCAGCAGCCAAGATATAACCCAGTACTTC
CDR3: CASSQDITQYF

V: TRBV6-5
D: TRBD2
J: TRBJ2-7
size: .
DNA: TGTGCCAGCAGTCGGGGACTAGCGGGGGGCTACGAGCAGTACTTC
CDR3: CASSRGLAGGYEQYF

V: TRBV4-1
D: .
J: TRBJ1-2
size: once
DNA: TGCGCCAGCAGCCAAGATAGCGGGGGGCTTGACTATGGCTACACCTTC
CDR3: CASSQDSGGLDYGYTF

V: TRBV12-3/TRBV12-4
D: TRBD1
J: TRBJ2-1
size: .
DNA: TGTGCCACACGGACAGGCTCCTACAATGAGCAGTTCTTC
CDR3: CATRTGSYNEQFF

V: TRBV7-9
D: .
J: TRBJ1-2
size: few
DNA: TGTGCCAGCAGCCGAAAGGATGGCTACACCTTC
CDR3: CASSRKDGYTF

V: TRBV20-1
D: .
J: TRBJ1-5
size: .
DNA: TGCAGTGCTAGTAGGGGGTCCAGCAATCAGCCCCAGCATTTT
CDR3: CSASRGSSNQPQHF

V: TRBV6-2/TRBV6-3
D: TRBD1
J: TRBJ1-2
size: .
DNA: TGTGCCAGCAGTCGGGGACAGCCTCTCTCTGGCTACACCTTC
CDR3: CASSRGQPLSGYTF

V: TRBV7-3
D: .
J: TRBJ1-1
size: .
DNA: TGTGCCAGCAGCTTATCTAACAACATGAACACTGAAGCTTTCTTT
CDR3: CASSLSNNMNTEAFF

V: TRBV6-6
D: TRBD2
J: TRBJ2-7
size: .
DNA: TGTGCCAGCAGTTACATGATAGCGGGGGGGCCGATGGAGCAGTACTTC
CDR3: CASSYMIAGGPMEQYF

V: TRBV29-1
D: .
J: TRBJ2-5
size: .
DNA: TGCAGCGTGGTTAGGACAGGGAGGGTCGAGACCCAGTACTTC
CDR3: CSVVRTGRVETQYF